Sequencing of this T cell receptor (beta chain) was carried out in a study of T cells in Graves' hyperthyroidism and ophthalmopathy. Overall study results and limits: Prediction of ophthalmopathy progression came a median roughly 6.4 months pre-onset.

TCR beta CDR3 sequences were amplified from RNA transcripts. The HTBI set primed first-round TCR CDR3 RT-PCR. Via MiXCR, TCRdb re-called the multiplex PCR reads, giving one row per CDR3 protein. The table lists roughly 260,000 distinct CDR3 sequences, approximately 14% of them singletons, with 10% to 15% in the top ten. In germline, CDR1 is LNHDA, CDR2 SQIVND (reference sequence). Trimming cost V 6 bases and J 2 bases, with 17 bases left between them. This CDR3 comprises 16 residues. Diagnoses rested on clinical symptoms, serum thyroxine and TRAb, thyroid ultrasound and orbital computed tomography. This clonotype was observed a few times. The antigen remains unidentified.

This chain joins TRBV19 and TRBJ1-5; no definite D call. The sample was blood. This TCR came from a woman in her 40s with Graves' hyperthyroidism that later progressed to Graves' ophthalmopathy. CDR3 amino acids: CASRPEVGAGNQPQHF. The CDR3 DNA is TGTGCCAGTAGACCCGAGGTAGGAGCGGGCAATCAGCCCCAGCATTTT.